Following are 10 T cell receptor beta chains from one sample sequenced in a study of blood T cell repertoires in COVID-19. Sequencing used immunoSEQ multiplex PCR; TCRdb keeps in-frame clones, though not all of them. This table holds under 300,000 clones, approximately 88% found once. Sequencing was performed on peripheral blood. The receptors here all came from a woman younger than 45 with acute or convalescent COVID-19.

V is TRBV5-4 and J is TRBJ1-4; 7 bases line up with TRBD1. CDR1 is SGHNT and CDR2 is YYREEE in the germline V gene (reference sequence). V trimming: 3 bases; J trimming: 10 bases; junction bases outside the gene matches: 6. This CDR3 spans 13 amino acids. CDR3 in DNA: TGTGCCAGCAGCTCTAGACAGGGAGGAAAACTGTTTTTT. This sequence encodes CASSSRQGGKLFF.

The chain couples TRBV7-2 to TRBJ1-1; TRBD1 agrees at 7 bases. CDR1 is SGHTA and CDR2 is FQGNSA in the germline V gene. After removal of 4 bases from V and 5 bases from J, the junction contained 4 bases not matched to a gene. There are 13 residues in the CDR3. The CDR3 loop reads CASSWTGWTEAFF. CDR3 coding DNA: TGTGCCAGCAGCTGGACAGGTTGGACTGAAGCTTTCTTT.

The chain has TRBV24-1 and TRBJ1-2; D not resolved. Trimming stripped 1 base from V and 3 bases from J, with 14 bases between. Per germline, CDR1 KGHDR and CDR2 SFDVKD. The CDR3 spans 16 residues. The CDR3 loop is CATSDFGLSDDYGYTF. The CDR3 bases are TGTGCCACCAGTGATTTTGGGTTGAGCGACGACTATGGCTACACCTTC.

The CDR3 DNA is TGTGCCTGGAGGAAGCGGGAGGGCCTAACCGGGGAGCTGTTTTTT. Protein sequence: CAWRKREGLTGELFF. The rearrangement joins TRBV30 to TRBJ2-2; TRBD2 matches 10 bases. Per the germline V gene, CDR1 is GTSNPN and CDR2 is SVGIG (reference sequence). V was clipped by 3 bases and J by 5 bases; unmatched bases: 6. The CDR3 covers 15 residues.

V and J are TRBV9 and TRBJ2-2; weak D call: TRBD2 (5 bases). Trimming left V 4 bases short and J 7 bases short, with 8 bases between. In germline, CDR1 is SGDLS, CDR2 YYNGEE. The CDR3 extends over 12 amino acids. For the CDR3, the DNA is TGTGCCAGCAGCTTGAGCGGCGGGGAGCTGTTTTTT. As protein: CASSLSGGELFF.

This chain uses TRBV6-2 or TRBV6-3 with TRBJ1-4; D remains ambiguous. This CDR3 is built from 12 residues. Germline assignment: CDR1 MNHEY and CDR2 SVGEGT. Trimming cost V 4 bases and J 8 bases, with 8 bases left between them. CDR3 sequence reads: CASSSRNEKLFF. CDR3 DNA sequence: TGTGCCAGCAGTTCGAGGAACGAAAAACTGTTTTTT.

This clone was counted once. The chain carries TRBV7-9 and TRBJ2-7; D is unresolved. The CDR3 runs 15 residues. V dropped 2 bases and J dropped 0 bases, with 11 bases sitting between them. The V gene's germline CDR1 is SEHNR and CDR2 FQNEAQ (reference sequence). CDR3 coding DNA: TGTGCCAGCAGCTTATTAGGATTAGCCTCCTACGAGCAGTACTTC. Amino acids: CASSLLGLASYEQYF. Based on the CDR3 plus reference TRBV7-9 and TRBJ2-7, the full variable domain is DTGVSQNPRHKITKRGQNVTFRCDPISEHNRLYWYRQTLGQGPEFLTYFQNEAQLEKSRLLSDRFSAERPKGSFSTLEIQRTEQGDSAMYLCASSLLGLASYEQYFGPGTRLTVT.

J is TRBJ2-7 and V is TRBV7-2; D may be TRBD1 (5 bases). The germline V gene encodes CDR1 SGHTA and CDR2 FQGNSA. The V and J ends lost 0 bases and 2 bases respectively, with 11 bases between them. This CDR3 spans 15 amino acids. CDR3 amino acids: CASSLAAGSTYEQYF. The CDR3 DNA is TGTGCCAGCAGCTTAGCGGCAGGGTCAACCTACGAGCAGTACTTC. The complete variable domain, with remaining parts taken from reference TRBV7-2 and TRBJ2-7, reads GAGVSQSPSNKVTEKGKDVELRCDPISGHTALYWYRQSLGQGLEFLIYFQGNSAPDKSGLPSDRFSAERTGGSVSTLTIQRTQQEDSAVYLCASSLAAGSTYEQYFGPGTRLTVT.

In this sample, this clone turned up a few times. The chain joins TRBV6-5 to TRBJ2-7, with TRBD2 identical over 10 bases. Germline V gene data show CDR1 as MNHEY and CDR2 as SVGAGI. The CDR3 loop spans 15 amino acids. V shed 6 bases and J 3 bases; nucleotides not matched to a gene: 8. The CDR3 loop is CASSQGGLASYEQYF. CDR3 in DNA: TGTGCCAGCAGCCAGGGGGGACTAGCGAGCTACGAGCAGTACTTC.

The gene calls are TRBV19 and TRBJ1-6; a possible D gene is TRBD1 (5 bases). Germline lookup yields CDR1 LNHDA and CDR2 SQIVND (reference sequence). The V end lost 8 bases, the J end lost 0 bases, and 8 bases lay between the germline ends. The CDR3 is 14 amino acids. CDR3 nucleotide sequence: TGTGCCAGTCGGGGGAGCTCCTATAATTCACCCCTCCACTTT. It encodes CASRGSSYNSPLHF.